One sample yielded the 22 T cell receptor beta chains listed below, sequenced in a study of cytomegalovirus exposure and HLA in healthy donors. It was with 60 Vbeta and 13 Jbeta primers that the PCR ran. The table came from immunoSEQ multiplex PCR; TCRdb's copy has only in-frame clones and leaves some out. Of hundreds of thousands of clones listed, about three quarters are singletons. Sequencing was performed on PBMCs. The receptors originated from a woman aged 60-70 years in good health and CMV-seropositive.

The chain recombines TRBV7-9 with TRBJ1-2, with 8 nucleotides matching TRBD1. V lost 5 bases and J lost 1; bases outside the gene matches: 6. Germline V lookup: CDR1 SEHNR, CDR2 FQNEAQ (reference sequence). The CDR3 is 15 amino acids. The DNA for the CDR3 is TGTGCCAGCAGCCAGGGGGCAGGTCTTAACTATGGCTACACCTTC. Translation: CASSQGAGLNYGYTF.

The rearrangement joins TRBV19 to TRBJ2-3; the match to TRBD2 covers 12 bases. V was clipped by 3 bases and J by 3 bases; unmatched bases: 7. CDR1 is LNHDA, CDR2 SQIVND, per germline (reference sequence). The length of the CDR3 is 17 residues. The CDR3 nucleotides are TGTGCCAGTAGTATCCTAGCGGGGGGGCCTCGGACAGATACGCAGTATTTT. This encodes CASSILAGGPRTDTQYF.

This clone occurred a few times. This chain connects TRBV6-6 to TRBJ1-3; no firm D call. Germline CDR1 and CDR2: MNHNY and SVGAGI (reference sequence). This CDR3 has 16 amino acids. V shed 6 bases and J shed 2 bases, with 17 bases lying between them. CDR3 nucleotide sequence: TGTGCCAGCAGAAACCGGGATTTGGAAGCTGGAAACACCATATATTTT. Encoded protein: CASRNRDLEAGNTIYF.

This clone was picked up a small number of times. The CDR3: CASSEGLGSRIYEQYF. The CDR3 region has the DNA TGTGCCAGCAGCGAGGGGCTCGGTAGCCGGATCTACGAGCAGTACTTC. The chain joins TRBV9 to TRBJ2-7; D might be TRBD1 (5 bases). Trimming left V 3 bases short and J 3 bases short, with 19 bases between. The germline gives CDR1 SGDLS, CDR2 YYNGEE. CDR3 length equals 16 residues.

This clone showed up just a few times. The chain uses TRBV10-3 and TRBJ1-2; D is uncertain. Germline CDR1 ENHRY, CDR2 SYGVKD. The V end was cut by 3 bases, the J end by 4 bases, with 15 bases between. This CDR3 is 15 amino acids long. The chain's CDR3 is CAISEGSSQAYGYTF. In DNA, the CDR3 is TGTGCCATCAGTGAAGGGAGTAGTCAGGCCTATGGCTACACCTTC.

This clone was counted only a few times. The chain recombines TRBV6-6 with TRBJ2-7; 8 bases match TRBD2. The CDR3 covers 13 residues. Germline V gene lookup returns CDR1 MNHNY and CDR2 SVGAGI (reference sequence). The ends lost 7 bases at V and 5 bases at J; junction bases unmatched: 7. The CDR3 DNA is TGTGCCAGCAAAGGACTAGCCAGCGACGAGCAGTACTTC. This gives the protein CASKGLASDEQYF.

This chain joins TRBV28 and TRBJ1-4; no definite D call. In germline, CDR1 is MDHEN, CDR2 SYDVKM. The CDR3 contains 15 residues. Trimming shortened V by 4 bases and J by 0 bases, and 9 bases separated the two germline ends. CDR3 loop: CASSSPLATNEKLFF. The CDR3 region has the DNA TGTGCCAGCAGTTCACCTTTAGCAACTAATGAAAAACTGTTTTTT. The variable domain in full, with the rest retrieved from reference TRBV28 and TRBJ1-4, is DVKVTQSSRYLVKRTGEKVFLECVQDMDHENMFWYRQDPGLGLRLIYFSYDVKMKEKGDIPEGYSVSREKKERFSLILESASTNQTSMYLCASSSPLATNEKLFFGSGTQLSVL.

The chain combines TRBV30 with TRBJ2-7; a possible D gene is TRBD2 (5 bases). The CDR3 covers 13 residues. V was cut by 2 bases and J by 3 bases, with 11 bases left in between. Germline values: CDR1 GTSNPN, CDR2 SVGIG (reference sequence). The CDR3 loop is CAWSKRFLYEQYF. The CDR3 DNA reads TGTGCCTGGAGTAAGCGGTTCCTCTACGAGCAGTACTTC.

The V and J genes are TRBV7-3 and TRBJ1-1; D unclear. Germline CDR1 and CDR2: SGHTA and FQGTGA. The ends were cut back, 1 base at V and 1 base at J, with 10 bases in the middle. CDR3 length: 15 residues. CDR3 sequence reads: CASSLRRVGNTEAFF. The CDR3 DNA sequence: TGTGCCAGCAGCTTAAGGCGGGTTGGGAACACTGAAGCTTTCTTT.

The CDR3 reads CASSRSGTGGADTQYF. CDR3 nucleotides: TGTGCCAGCAGCAGATCCGGGACAGGGGGCGCAGATACGCAGTATTTT. The V and J genes are TRBV5-5 and TRBJ2-3; 12 nucleotides agree with TRBD1. The CDR3 contains 16 residues. J gave up 4 bases and V 4 bases, and 7 bases lay outside the gene matches. Germline V lookup: CDR1 SGHKS, CDR2 YYEKEE (reference sequence).

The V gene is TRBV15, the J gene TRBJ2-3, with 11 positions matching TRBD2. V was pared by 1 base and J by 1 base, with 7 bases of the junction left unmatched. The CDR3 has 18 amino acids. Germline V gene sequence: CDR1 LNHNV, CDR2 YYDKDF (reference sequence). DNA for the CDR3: TGTGCCACCAGCAGAGTTGGGGGACTAGCGGTTGGCACAGATACGCAGTATTTT. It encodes CATSRVGGLAVGTDTQYF.

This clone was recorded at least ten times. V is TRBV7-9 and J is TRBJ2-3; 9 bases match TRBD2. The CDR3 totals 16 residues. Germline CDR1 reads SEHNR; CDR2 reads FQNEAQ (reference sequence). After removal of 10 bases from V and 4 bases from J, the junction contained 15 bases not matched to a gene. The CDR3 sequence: CATTPVASGAADTQYF. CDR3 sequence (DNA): TGTGCCACCACCCCCGTAGCTAGCGGGGCGGCAGATACGCAGTATTTT.

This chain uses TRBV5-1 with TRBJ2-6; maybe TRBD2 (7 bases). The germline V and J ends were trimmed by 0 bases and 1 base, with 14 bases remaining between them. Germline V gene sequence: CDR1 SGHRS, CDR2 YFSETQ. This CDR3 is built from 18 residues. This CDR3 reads CASSLASGGGSGANVLTF. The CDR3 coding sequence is TGCGCCAGCAGCTTGGCCTCGGGGGGCGGGTCTGGGGCCAACGTCCTGACTTTC.

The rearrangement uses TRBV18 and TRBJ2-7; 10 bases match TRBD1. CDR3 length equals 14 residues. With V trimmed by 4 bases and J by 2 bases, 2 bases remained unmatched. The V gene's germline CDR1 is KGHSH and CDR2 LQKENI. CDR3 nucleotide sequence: TGTGCCAGCTCACAGGGGACAGGGGCCTACGAGCAGTACTTC. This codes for CASSQGTGAYEQYF.

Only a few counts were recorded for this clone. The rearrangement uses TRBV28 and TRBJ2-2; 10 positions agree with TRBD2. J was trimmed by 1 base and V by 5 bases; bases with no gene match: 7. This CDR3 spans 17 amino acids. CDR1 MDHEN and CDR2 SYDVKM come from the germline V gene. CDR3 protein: CASSPIRTSGNTGELFF. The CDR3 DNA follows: TGTGCCAGCAGTCCTATAAGGACTAGCGGGAACACCGGGGAGCTGTTTTTT.

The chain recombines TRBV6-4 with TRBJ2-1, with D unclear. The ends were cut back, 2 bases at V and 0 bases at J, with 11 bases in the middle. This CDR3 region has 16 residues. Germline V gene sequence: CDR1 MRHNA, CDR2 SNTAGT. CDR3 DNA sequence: TGTGCCAGCAGTGACATGGCGGAGAGCTCCTACAATGAGCAGTTCTTC. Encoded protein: CASSDMAESSYNEQFF.

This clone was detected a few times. CDR3 sequence reads: CASSLLSDIFGKRLKETQYF. The DNA of the CDR3 is TGTGCCAGCAGCTTACTTAGCGATATTTTTGGGAAGCGGTTGAAAGAGACCCAGTACTTC. The chain couples TRBV7-8 to TRBJ2-5, with a tentative D call TRBD2 (5 bases). V gave up 2 bases and J gave up 3 bases, with 28 bases separating them. Germline CDR1 SGHVS, CDR2 FQNEAQ. The CDR3 contains 20 residues.

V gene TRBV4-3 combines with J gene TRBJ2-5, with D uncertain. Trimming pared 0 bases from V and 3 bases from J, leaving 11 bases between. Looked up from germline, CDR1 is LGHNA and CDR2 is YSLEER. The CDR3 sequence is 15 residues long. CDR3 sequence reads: CASSQDRTVKETQYF. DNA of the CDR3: TGCGCCAGCAGCCAAGATCGAACTGTTAAAGAGACCCAGTACTTC.

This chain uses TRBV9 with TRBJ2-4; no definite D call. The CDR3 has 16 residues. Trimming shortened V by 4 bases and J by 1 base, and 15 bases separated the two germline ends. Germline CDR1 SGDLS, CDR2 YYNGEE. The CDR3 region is CASSPRNSLAKNIQYF. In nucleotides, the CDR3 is TGTGCCAGCAGCCCTCGGAATAGCTTGGCCAAAAACATTCAGTACTTC.

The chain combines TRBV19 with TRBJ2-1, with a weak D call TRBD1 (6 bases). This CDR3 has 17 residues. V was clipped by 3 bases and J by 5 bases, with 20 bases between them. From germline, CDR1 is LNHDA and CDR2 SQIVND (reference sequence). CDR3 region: CASSMPSGTPKDNEQFF. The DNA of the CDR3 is TGTGCCAGTAGTATGCCCTCCGGGACACCGAAAGACAATGAGCAGTTCTTC.

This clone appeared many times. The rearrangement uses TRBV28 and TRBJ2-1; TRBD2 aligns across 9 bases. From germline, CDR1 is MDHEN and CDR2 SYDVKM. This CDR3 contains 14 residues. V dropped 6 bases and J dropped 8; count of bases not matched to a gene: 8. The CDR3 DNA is TGTGCCAGCAGACTAGGGACTAGCACGGATGAGCAGTTCTTC. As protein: CASRLGTSTDEQFF.

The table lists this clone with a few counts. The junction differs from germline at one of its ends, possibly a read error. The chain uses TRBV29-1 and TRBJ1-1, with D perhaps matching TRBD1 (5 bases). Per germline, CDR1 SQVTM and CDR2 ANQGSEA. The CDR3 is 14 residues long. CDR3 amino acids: CSVEVRAGGAEAFF. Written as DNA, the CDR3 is TGCAGCGTCGAAGTTCGGGCAGGAGGGGCTGAAGCTTTCTTT.